A selection of T cell receptor beta chains follows, all from one sample in a study of cytomegalovirus exposure and HLA in healthy donors. Clones were read by immunoSEQ multiplex PCR, and TCRdb kept only the in-frame ones, dropping some. The data hold 110,000 or so clones, with around 81% observed a single time. The sequencing input was PBMCs. Every receptor here comes from a woman aged 40 to 49 in good health and CMV-seronegative. Both conserved end residues are part of each CDR3. Fields, in order: clone size, CDR3 length, V gene, J gene, D gene, CDR3 protein, CDR3 DNA. The D gene is left open where the match is weak. The size entry is marked missing in some rows and otherwise reads once, few, many or a size class.

>NA|21|TRBV15|TRBJ1-5|TRBD1
CATSRVKRGTGGPYSNQPQHF
TGTGCCACCAGCAGAGTAAAGAGGGGGACAGGGGGCCCGTATAGCAATCAGCCCCAGCATTTT
>NA|14|TRBV7-6|TRBJ1-6|NA
CASSLPGGNSPLHF
TGTGCCAGCAGCTTACCCGGGGGGAATTCACCCCTCCACTTT
>NA|14|TRBV5-4|TRBJ1-1|TRBD1
CASSWDRDLLGAFF
TGTGCCAGCAGCTGGGACAGGGACCTTCTTGGAGCTTTCTTT
>few|15|TRBV7-9|TRBJ1-1|TRBD1
CSSSRRQGENTEAFF
TGTTCCAGCAGCCGCCGACAGGGAGAGAACACTGAAGCTTTCTTT
>NA|13|TRBV18|TRBJ1-5|NA
CASSSWGGEPQHF
TGTGCCAGCTCTTCCTGGGGCGGGGAGCCCCAGCATTTT
>NA|14|TRBV29-1|TRBJ1-1|TRBD1
CSVADRSIGTEAFF
TGCAGCGTTGCGGACAGGTCGATTGGAACTGAAGCTTTCTTT
>NA|14|TRBV27|TRBJ2-1|TRBD2
CASSLGGGQNEQFF
TGTGCCAGCAGTTTGGGCGGGGGGCAGAATGAGCAGTTCTTC
>NA|17|TRBV10-1|TRBJ2-1|NA
CASSDAGQGAGYNEQFF
TGCGCCAGCAGTGATGCCGGACAAGGGGCAGGGTACAATGAGCAGTTCTTC
>NA|14|TRBV6-5|TRBJ2-7|TRBD2
CASSYGRELYEQYF
TGTGCCAGCAGTTACGGGAGGGAACTCTACGAGCAGTACTTC
>NA|12|TRBV2|TRBJ1-5|NA
CASSESNQPQHF
TGTGCCAGCTCCGAGAGCAATCAGCCCCAGCATTTT
>few|13|TRBV5-6|TRBJ2-7|NA
CASSFLLTYEQYF
TGTGCCAGCAGCTTTCTACTCACCTACGAGCAGTACTTC
>NA|18|TRBV4-2|TRBJ2-3|TRBD1
CASSQDILGTGFTDTQYF
TGTGCCAGCAGCCAAGATATTTTAGGGACAGGGTTTACAGATACGCAGTATTTT
>NA|11|TRBV5-1|TRBJ2-5|NA
CASSTQETQYF
TGCGCCAGCAGCACACAAGAGACCCAGTACTTC
>NA|16|TRBV9|TRBJ2-3|TRBD2
CASSGTSGALQDTQYF
TGTGCCAGCAGCGGGACTAGCGGGGCCTTGCAAGATACGCAGTATTTT
>NA|14|TRBV27|TRBJ1-2|TRBD1
CASSPGQGFYGYTF
TGTGCCAGCAGTCCGGGACAGGGGTTCTATGGCTACACCTTC
>NA|16|TRBV27|TRBJ1-5|NA
CASNILGDYSNQPQHF
TGTGCCAGCAACATACTCGGGGATTATAGCAATCAGCCCCAGCATTTT
>NA|15|TRBV7-2|TRBJ2-2|NA
CASSLGSRTNGELFF
TGTGCCAGCAGCTTAGGGAGCCGAACTAACGGGGAGCTGTTTTTT